This T cell receptor beta chain stems from a study of CD8 T cells in Susac syndrome (dated by TCRdb to between 2018 and 2021). For the wider study: Whether CD8+ T cell activation and differentiation in Susac syndrome was antigen driven was tested using repertoire sequencing. CD8+ T cell repertoire clonality was compared between about a dozen healthy donors, approximately 14 Susac syndrome patients and roughly 15 multiple sclerosis patients.

Here is what the overall study found, with its caveats: The number of individuals in the TCR sequencing and HLA analysis was recognized as being relatively small.

In the case of this clonotype: The specificity of this receptor is unknown. One base away there is no much larger clone; base qualities are not given.

V drops 0 bases and J drops 7 bases, leaving 13 bases in between. CDR1 is given as PRHDT and CDR2 as FYEKMQ, both from the germline V gene (reference sequence). The CDR3 measures 15 amino acids from cysteine to phenylalanine. Here the CDR3 DNA is all that survives: 45 bases in frame from base 1. High-throughput TCR beta sequencing profiled peripheral blood CD8+ and CD4+ T cells from healthy donors, Susac syndrome patients and multiple sclerosis patients. Healthy donors were age- and sex-matched controls. CD8+ TEMRA cells were enriched by FACS, while bulk CD8+ and CD4+ T cells were purified by magnetic negative isolation. Blood was drawn into EDTA tubes, processed within 24 hours, and PBMCs were isolated by density gradient centrifugation. PBMCs intended for TCR sequencing were cryopreserved in liquid nitrogen and were subsequently thawed in a 37 degrees C water bath. Purity of sorted or isolated CD4+, CD8+ and CD8+ TEMRA cells was at least 90%.

RNA was extracted using the RNeasy kit, and roughly 0.5 to 1 ug of the RNA was reverse transcribed with random hexamers. The immunoSEQ multiplex PCR assay, covering 54 Vbeta and 13 Jbeta segments, was used to amplify TCR beta CDR3 regions. Bias from PCR amplification was corrected by using a synthetic template baseline for primer optimization and for computational correction. Per the source publication's procedure: Reads were annotated to V, D and J genes per IMGT and analyzed with immunoSEQ Analyzer, keeping only productive sequences. Clonality was calculated as one minus the Shannon entropy normalized by log2 of the number of productive unique sequences. Public and private clones were assessed among the 100 most prevalent clones of each patient and control. A clone was defined as Susac-specific if it was absent from the healthy and MS cohorts, from 1052 published viral clones and from other ImmuneACCESS disease sequences. TCRdb trimmed the raw reads at Q25, called clones with MiXCR and kept productive beta chains. Entries that share a CDR3 protein sequence are merged under the most common genes and DNA. Clone size and V and J calls follow TCRdb, not the original study. This sample comprises about 100,000 distinct CDR3 sequences, around 93% of them detected only once. Around 0.32% of the sample goes to the ten largest clones.

The sample was CD8+ T cells from PBMCs. Rearrangement joined TRBV13 to TRBJ1-5, and the D gene may be TRBD1, 6 bases matching. The source of this sequence is a human donor in good health. CDR3 loop: CASSLGAGAGQPQHF. The DNA sequence is given as TGTGCCAGCAGCTTAGGAGCAGGGGCAGGGCAGCCCCAGCATTTT.